The 6 T cell receptor beta chains reported below all come from one sample, sequenced in a study of response to subunit inactivated influenza vaccine. Each CDR3 protein is one row after TCRdb ran MiXCR on the RT-PCR reads. The sample includes around 530,000 distinct CDR3 sequences, 12% of them seen just once. The specimen was PBMCs from blood, collected on the day of vaccination. These receptor sequences come from a man aged 45-65 years who received an inactivated influenza vaccine.

The rearrangement uses TRBV5-1 and TRBJ1-4; possible D gene TRBD1, 6 bases. Germline CDR1 reads SGHRS; CDR2 reads YFSETQ. V lost 0 bases and J lost 5, with 20 bases in between. The CDR3 length is 18 residues. CDR3 nucleotide sequence: TGCGCCAGCAGCTTGGTGGGGACAACGTTCAGGAGAAATGAAAAACTGTTTTTT. Protein: CASSLVGTTFRRNEKLFF.

This chain joins TRBV5-1 and TRBJ1-4; unclear D gene. The CDR3 consists of 14 residues. Per germline, CDR1 SGHRS and CDR2 YFSETQ. Trimming removed 4 bases from V and 8 bases from J, with 15 bases in between. The CDR3: CASSKDQTAEKLFF. CDR3 nucleotide sequence: TGCGCCAGCAGCAAGGACCAGACCGCAGAAAAACTGTTTTTT.

This clonotype was counted between two and nine times. The gene calls are TRBV7-9 and TRBJ2-1; D gene ambiguous. Per germline, CDR1 SEHNR and CDR2 FQNEAQ (reference sequence). There are 14 residues in the CDR3. The V and J ends lost 2 bases and 5 bases respectively, with 10 bases between them. The chain's CDR3 is CASSLSIGHNEQFF. The CDR3 nucleotides are TGTGCCAGCAGCTTATCCATCGGACACAATGAGCAGTTCTTC.

This clonotype showed up just a few times. The chain links TRBV19 to TRBJ2-1; 11 nucleotides match TRBD2. The germline gives CDR1 LNHDA, CDR2 SQIVND (reference sequence). V shed 3 bases and J 5 bases; nucleotides not matched to a gene: 3. The CDR3 spans 15 residues. CDR3 amino acids: CASSMGLAAHNEQFF. In nucleotides, the CDR3 is TGTGCCAGTAGTATGGGACTAGCGGCTCACAATGAGCAGTTCTTC.

This clonotype was seen a handful of times. V gene TRBV28 combines with J gene TRBJ2-4, with no clear D. The CDR3 covers 14 residues. With 3 bases removed from V and 7 bases from J, the gap between germline ends came to 13 bases. Germline V gene data show CDR1 as MDHEN and CDR2 as SYDVKM. CDR3 sequence (DNA): TGTGCCAGCAGTTTTCCAGCTACCCGGAACATTCAGTACTTC. As protein: CASSFPATRNIQYF.

In this sample, this clonotype turned up many times. The chain is built from TRBV7-2 and TRBJ2-1; the D is unclear. Germline assignment: CDR1 SGHTA and CDR2 FQGNSA. Deletions cut 1 base from V and 5 bases from J, with 9 bases between. This CDR3 is built from 14 residues. The CDR3 sequence: CASSLVFGNNEQFF. Here the CDR3 DNA reads TGTGCCAGCAGCTTAGTATTCGGTAACAATGAGCAGTTCTTC.